This passage covers 18 T cell receptor beta chains from one sample sequenced in a study of spatial heterogeneity in lung cancer (dated by TCRdb to about 2019). The study at large found these results: A correlation was observed between the number of expanded intratumoral alpha and beta TCRs and the tumor nonsynonymous mutation count.

To prepare the library, 5' RACE was applied. This sample was sequenced with a NextSeq 500. Using fastp at Q25 and MiXCR, TCRdb reprocessed the public reads and kept productive beta chains. Every CDR3 protein is listed once, alongside the most common genes and DNA of its rows. The sample table holds about 1,600 distinct CDR3 sequences, of which 20% to 25% were seen once. About a fifth of the sample belongs to the ten largest clones. Taken with the paper, the label for time point translates to: sample taken at primary tumor resection. No antigen is known for these receptors. The material was lung tumor tissue, obtained at surgery. Every receptor here comes from a male donor with early-stage non-small cell lung cancer.

Only a few counts were recorded for this clonotype. This chain connects TRBV30 to TRBJ2-3, with 7 bases fitting TRBD2. V was pared by 3 bases and J by 2 bases, with 5 bases of the junction left unmatched. The CDR3 spans 14 residues. Germline V gene lookup returns CDR1 GTSNPN and CDR2 SVGIG (reference sequence). CDR3 DNA sequence: TGTGCCTGGAGGTTGGGAGGGTACACAGATACGCAGTATTTT. This encodes CAWRLGGYTDTQYF.

The V gene is TRBV5-1, the J gene TRBJ1-5; D is uncertain. The CDR3 is made up of 14 amino acids. V lost 0 bases and J lost 6, with 10 bases in between. Germline assignment: CDR1 SGHRS and CDR2 YFSETQ. CDR3 bases: TGCGCCAGCAGCTTGGGTAGGGAGGGTCAGCCCCAGCATTTT. Translated, it gives CASSLGREGQPQHF.

V usage is TRBV29-1 and J usage is TRBJ1-1; D not certain. V lost 6 bases to trimming and J lost 4 bases, with 15 bases between them. CDR1 is SQVTM, CDR2 ANQGSEA, per germline. The CDR3 covers 13 residues. The CDR3 here is CSVTEGSGTEAFF. The CDR3, as DNA: TGCAGCGTCACGGAGGGATCGGGCACTGAAGCTTTCTTT.

By share of the sample, this clonotype is medium-sized. The chain joins TRBV28 to TRBJ1-1, with D possibly TRBD1 on 5 matching bases. Germline V gene lookup returns CDR1 MDHEN and CDR2 SYDVKM. The CDR3 sequence is 15 residues long. The ends were cut back, 5 bases at V and 3 bases at J, with 16 bases in the middle. The CDR3 nucleotides read TGTGCCAGCAGTACCCGGGGGGGTAGGGACACTGAAGCTTTCTTT. Translation: CASSTRGGRDTEAFF.

The CDR3 sequence: CASSERGDRRETQYF. The CDR3 nucleotides are TGTGCCAGCAGTGAACGTGGGGACAGGAGAGAGACCCAGTACTTC. V gene TRBV2 combines with J gene TRBJ2-5; TRBD1 matches at 8 bases. Per germline, CDR1 SNHLY and CDR2 FYNNEI. With 2 bases clipped from V and 4 bases from J, the junction kept 6 bases outside the gene matches. CDR3 length equals 15 residues.

This clonotype is classed as medium-sized (0.01 to 0.1%). The chain joins TRBV28 to TRBJ2-3, with D perhaps TRBD2 (6 bases). There are 13 residues in the CDR3. Per the germline V gene, CDR1 is MDHEN and CDR2 is SYDVKM. The germline V and J ends were trimmed by 6 bases and 9 bases, with 16 bases remaining between them. CDR3 coding DNA: TGTGCCAGCAGCCCAGCGGGCTCAGGGACGCAGTATTTT. Protein product: CASSPAGSGTQYF.

By its share, this clonotype is medium-sized. J is TRBJ2-3 and V is TRBV5-1, with D perhaps matching TRBD2 (5 bases). The germline V and J ends were trimmed by 1 base and 2 bases, with 8 bases remaining between them. The CDR3 sequence is 14 residues long. Germline CDR1 is SGHRS and CDR2 is YFSETQ. CDR3 DNA: TGCGCCAGCAGCTTGCTCCGGGACACAGATACGCAGTATTTT. Residues: CASSLLRDTDTQYF. Combining the CDR3 with reference TRBV5-1 and TRBJ2-3 gives the whole variable domain KAGVTQTPRYLIKTRGQQVTLSCSPISGHRSVSWYQQTPGQGLQFLFEYFSETQRNKGNFPGRFSGRQFSNSRSEMNVSTLELGDSALYLCASSLLRDTDTQYFGPGTRLTVL.

This clonotype rates as medium-sized. This chain links TRBV7-6 with TRBJ1-1; D unclear. This CDR3 has 12 amino acids. Germline V CDR1 and CDR2: SGHVS, FNYEAQ. V gave up 5 bases and J gave up 1 base, with 5 bases separating them. The CDR3 reads CASSRENTEAFF. CDR3 coding DNA: TGTGCCAGCAGCCGGGAGAACACTGAAGCTTTCTTT.

By its share, this clonotype is medium-sized. At one boundary the junction diverges from the germline segment, which might be a read error. The rearrangement uses TRBV28 and TRBJ2-2; D call uncertain. Looked up from germline, CDR1 is MDHEN and CDR2 is SYDVKM. The CDR3 sequence is 12 residues long. The CDR3 DNA sequence: TGTGCCAGCAGTGAGAACATCGGGGAGCTGTTTTTT. This codes for CASSENIGELFF. The full variable domain, in which reference TRBV28 and TRBJ2-2 provide the parts outside the CDR3, is DVKVTQSSRYLVKRTGEKVFLECVQDMDHENMFWYRQDPGLGLRLIYFSYDVKMKEKGDIPEGYSVSREKKERFSLILESASTNQTSMYLCASSENIGELFFGEGSRLTVL.

This clonotype is labeled as medium-sized. The rearrangement links TRBV20-1 to TRBJ2-7; D might be TRBD1 (5 bases). CDR3 length: 16 amino acids. V was shortened by 0 bases and J by 6 bases, with 21 bases between the two germline ends. CDR1 DFQATT and CDR2 SNEGSKA come from the germline V gene (reference sequence). This chain's CDR3 is CSARDFLSGRDGEQYF. CDR3 sequence (DNA): TGCAGTGCTAGAGATTTCTTGTCAGGGCGAGATGGCGAGCAGTACTTC.

This clonotype is deemed medium-sized. The rearrangement links TRBV3-1 to TRBJ2-2; no clear D gene. The CDR3 extends over 12 amino acids. CDR1 is LGHDT, CDR2 YNNKEL, per germline (reference sequence). Trimming cost V 5 bases and J 3 bases, with 4 bases left between them. The CDR3 protein is CASSVYTGELFF. In DNA form, the CDR3 reads TGTGCCAGCAGCGTGTACACCGGGGAGCTGTTTTTT.

Relative to its sample, this clonotype is medium-sized. The chain couples TRBV24-1 to TRBJ1-5; a weak D match, TRBD1 (5 bases). CDR3 length: 13 amino acids. Per germline, CDR1 KGHDR and CDR2 SFDVKD. Trimming stripped 10 bases from V and 4 bases from J, with 13 bases between. DNA for the CDR3: TGTGCCACGGGAGCTGACAGAAATCAGCCCCAGCATTTT. Protein product: CATGADRNQPQHF.

This clonotype is labeled medium-sized (0.01 to 0.1%). This rearrangement joins TRBV30 to TRBJ2-1, with D perhaps matching TRBD1 (6 bases). The CDR3 runs 20 residues. Looked up from germline, CDR1 is GTSNPN and CDR2 is SVGIG (reference sequence). V was trimmed by 0 bases and J by 4 bases, leaving 28 bases between them. In nucleotides, the CDR3 is TGTGCCTGGAGTGTCTTTAGGCAGGGGAGATTCGGCGGGCCGTACAATGAGCAGTTCTTC. Its protein product is CAWSVFRQGRFGGPYNEQFF. The variable domain in full, with the rest retrieved from reference TRBV30 and TRBJ2-1, is SQTIHQWPATLVQPVGSPLSLECTVEGTSNPNLYWYRQAAGRGLQLLFYSVGIGQISSEVPQNLSASRPQDRQFILSSKKLLLSDSGFYLCAWSVFRQGRFGGPYNEQFFGPGTRLTVL.

There are a few counts of this clonotype. A junction end diverges from the germline sequence, so it may reflect a read error. The CDR3 bases are TGTGCCAGCAGTTTGGGGTTAGGAGCGGGGAATACCCATTTC. It encodes CASSLGLGAGNTHF. The chain employs TRBV27 and TRBJ2-5; TRBD2 agrees at 7 bases. CDR3 size: 14 residues. CDR1 MNHEY and CDR2 SMNVEV come from the germline V gene (reference sequence).

In its sample, this clonotype ranks as medium-sized (0.01 to 0.1%). This chain uses TRBV2 with TRBJ1-1; 9 positions agree with TRBD1. Germline loops: CDR1 SNHLY, CDR2 FYNNEI. Trimming cost V 5 bases and J 5 bases; bases outside gene matches: 6. The CDR3 runs to 14 residues. CDR3 sequence reads: CASSSGTGRTEAFF. The CDR3 nucleotides are TGTGCCAGCAGTTCCGGGACAGGGAGGACTGAAGCTTTCTTT.

The chain carries TRBV6-5 and TRBJ1-1; TRBD1 agrees at 12 bases. CDR1 is MNHEY and CDR2 is SVGAGI in the germline V gene. V shed 2 bases, J shed 6 bases, and the junction held 7 bases outside the gene matches. The CDR3 runs 16 residues. The CDR3 DNA follows: TGTGCCAGCAGTTACGCCCCGGGACAGGGGGCTCCTGAAGCTTTCTTT. Protein: CASSYAPGQGAPEAFF.

In its sample, this clonotype ranks as large (0.1 to 1%). This chain links TRBV6-6 with TRBJ1-2; 11 nucleotides line up with TRBD1. The germline gives CDR1 MNHNY, CDR2 SVGAGI (reference sequence). V shed 11 bases and J 2 bases; nucleotides not matched to a gene: 4. The CDR3 loop spans 13 amino acids. The CDR3 reads CAVRDRGNYGYTF. In DNA, the CDR3 is TGTGCCGTTCGGGACAGGGGGAACTATGGCTACACCTTC.

This clonotype rates as medium-sized. V usage is TRBV24-1 and J usage is TRBJ2-5; D is perhaps TRBD1 (5 bases). V was shortened by 1 base and J by 0 bases, with 8 bases between the two germline ends. CDR1 and CDR2 (germline): KGHDR, SFDVKD. This CDR3 is 15 amino acids long. This CDR3 is CATSDFRAHQETQYF. The CDR3 DNA reads as TGTGCCACCAGTGATTTCAGGGCCCACCAAGAGACCCAGTACTTC.